The present T cell receptor (beta chain) was sequenced within a study of cytomegalovirus exposure and HLA in healthy donors. Findings and limits, study-wide: In a later analysis, at a false discovery rate of 0.05, some 15,000 TCR beta sequences were associated with HLA alleles. In a later analysis, common viral pathogens appeared linked to several of the most significant clusters. Prediction of most subjects' HLA-A and HLA-B alleles by TCR beta sequences was reportedly accurate.

In regard to this clone: The antigen remains undetermined.

The PCR had 60 Vbeta and 13 Jbeta primers. The table came from immunoSEQ multiplex PCR; TCRdb's copy has only in-frame clones and leaves some out. The sample lists 35,000 to 45,000 clones, around 73% occurring once. This TCR derives from a woman between 25 and 40 years old in good health and CMV-seronegative. Sample: PBMCs.

The CDR3 reads CSVVESSTDTQYF. Here the CDR3 DNA reads TGCAGCGTTGTAGAGTCTAGCACAGATACGCAGTATTTT. The chain is built from TRBV29-1 and TRBJ2-3; D is unclear. This CDR3 is 13 amino acids long. Trimming left V 4 bases short and J 0 bases short, with 8 bases between. CDR1 SQVTM and CDR2 ANQGSEA come from the germline V gene.